This T cell receptor beta chain was sequenced in a study of blood T cells in healthy people across ages. Study background: Per two T cells, about one barcoded beta molecule was captured through template switching.

The CDR3 totals 15 residues. Germline V gene sequence: CDR1 LGHNA, CDR2 YSLEER. J lost 5 bases, V lost 3 bases, and 4 bases had no gene match. Then a second PCR, running roughly 6 to 12 cycles, was carried out with a sample-barcoded 5' primer and a J-beta primer mix. TCRdb reanalysed the 5' RACE reads using MiXCR and keeps one entry per CDR3 protein. The table lists around 800,000 distinct CDR3 sequences, approximately 65% of them singletons, with about a quarter in the top ten. Healthy Russian Caucasian donors spanned ages about 6 to 100 years. The TCR sequence derives from a young man in good health. The source material was blood. The chain combines TRBV4-3 with TRBJ2-2, with 9 nucleotides matching TRBD1. CDR3 in amino acids: CASSHGDRATGELFF. DNA of the CDR3: TGCGCCAGCAGCCATGGGGACAGGGCGACCGGGGAGCTGTTTTTT.